The 6 T cell receptor beta chains below all came from one sample that was sequenced in a study of OX40 agonist ivuxolimab in advanced cancers. TCRdb's table, derived via immunoSEQ multiplex PCR, lists solely in-frame clones and lacks some. The repertoire holds about 50,000 clones, with around nine tenths as singletons. The source material was CD4+ or CD8+ T cells sorted from blood, sampled in a trial of the OX40 agonist ivuxolimab. The origin of the receptors is an adult with an advanced solid tumor such as melanoma, head and neck, liver or kidney cancer.

The gene calls are TRBV15 and TRBJ2-1, with D unresolved. CDR1 and CDR2 (germline): LNHNV, YYDKDF (reference sequence). V lost 1 base to trimming and J lost 4 bases, with 11 bases between them. The CDR3 contains 15 residues. CDR3 coding DNA: TGTGCCACCAGCAGAGTTGTCGGGCCTTACAATGAGCAGTTCTTC. It yields the protein CATSRVVGPYNEQFF.

The chain recombines TRBV2 with TRBJ2-7, with TRBD2 matching 14 bases. The CDR3 consists of 14 residues. The V and J ends lost 11 bases and 4 bases, in that order; junction bases with no gene match: 7. Germline V lookup: CDR1 SNHLY, CDR2 FYNNEI. CDR3 protein: CAHEGTSGSYEQYF. In DNA form, the CDR3 reads TGTGCCCATGAGGGGACTAGCGGGAGTTACGAGCAGTACTTC.

The CDR3 loop reads CATSRGSGESNQPQHF. For the CDR3, the DNA is TGTGCCACCAGCAGAGGGTCAGGGGAAAGCAATCAGCCCCAGCATTTT. The chain carries TRBV15 and TRBJ1-5; TRBD1 might be the D (6 bases). The CDR3 has 16 residues. CDR1 is LNHNV and CDR2 is YYDKDF in the germline V gene (reference sequence). The V and J ends lost 1 base and 1 base respectively, with 11 bases between them.

The gene calls are TRBV11-2 and TRBJ2-7; 8 bases align to TRBD1. Per the germline V gene, CDR1 is SGHAT and CDR2 is FQNNGV. The CDR3 contains 14 residues. Trimming removed 5 bases from V and 4 bases from J; junction bases left unmatched: 7. This chain's CDR3 is CASSNTGGSYEQYF. The CDR3 region has the DNA TGTGCCAGCAGCAACACAGGGGGGTCTTACGAGCAGTACTTC.

The CDR3 spells CASSPLEGPISEQFF. As DNA, the CDR3 is TGTGCCAGCTCACCCCTCGAGGGACCAATCAGTGAGCAGTTCTTC. This rearrangement joins TRBV18 to TRBJ2-1; D tentatively reads TRBD1 or TRBD2 (5 bases each). The germline V and J ends were trimmed by 3 bases and 9 bases, with 18 bases remaining between them. The CDR3 has 15 residues. Germline CDR1 KGHSH, CDR2 LQKENI.

In this sample, this clone turned up once. The chain carries TRBV19 and TRBJ1-4; D call uncertain. V shed 7 bases and J shed 3 bases, with 9 bases lying between them. CDR1 and CDR2 (germline): LNHDA, SQIVND (reference sequence). This CDR3 contains 13 residues. The CDR3 loop is CASNGLANEKLFF. CDR3 in DNA: TGTGCCAGTAACGGACTCGCTAATGAAAAACTGTTTTTT.